A single T cell receptor (beta chain) is shown here with its context. Its antigen remains unknown. TCR beta cDNA libraries included unique molecular identifiers. TCRdb reanalysed the PCR reads using MiXCR and keeps one entry per CDR3 protein. The table records 650,000 to 900,000 distinct CDR3 sequences, more than 45% of them present only once. This sample is drawn from a study of post-analysis software for immune sequencing data. Study conclusions and caveats: The study found significantly lower normalized Chao1 diversity in multiple sclerosis patients than in controls. Strong same-batch co-clustering of samples appeared with F measure clustering.

Sequencing was performed on blood. The sequence was collected from a girl under 18 with multiple sclerosis.

The CDR3, as DNA: TGTGCCAGCAGCTTGACCGGCGTCTCGGAGACCCAGTACTTC. It encodes CASSLTGVSETQYF. This chain joins TRBV11-2 and TRBJ2-7; D not resolved. Near its end, the DNA agrees better with TRBJ2-5, so the J call may be wrong. The length of the CDR3 is 14 residues. Germline loops: CDR1 SGHAT, CDR2 FQNNGV.